This TCR beta chain was documented in a study of blood T cell repertoires in COVID-19. V dropped 1 base and J dropped 2; count of bases not matched to a gene: 3. The CDR3 has 16 residues. Germline CDR1 LGHNA, CDR2 YSLEER. Authors' data handling: Reference gene primer amplification yielded estimated nucleated cell counts. Libraries were prepared by immunoSEQ multiplex PCR; TCRdb keeps only in-frame clonotypes and omits some of them. V, J and clone size derive from that table, while D and trimming were established from the DNA sequence. The repertoire holds about 280,000 clones, with about 86% as singletons.

Sequencing used peripheral blood. This receptor was obtained from a woman between 65 and 79 years old with COVID-19, enrolled during active disease. This chain uses TRBV4-3 with TRBJ1-3, with TRBD1 matching over 9 bases. DNA for the CDR3: TGCGCCAGCAGCCAAGGGACAGGGGAGGCTGGAAACACCATATATTTT. This translates into CASSQGTGEAGNTIYF.